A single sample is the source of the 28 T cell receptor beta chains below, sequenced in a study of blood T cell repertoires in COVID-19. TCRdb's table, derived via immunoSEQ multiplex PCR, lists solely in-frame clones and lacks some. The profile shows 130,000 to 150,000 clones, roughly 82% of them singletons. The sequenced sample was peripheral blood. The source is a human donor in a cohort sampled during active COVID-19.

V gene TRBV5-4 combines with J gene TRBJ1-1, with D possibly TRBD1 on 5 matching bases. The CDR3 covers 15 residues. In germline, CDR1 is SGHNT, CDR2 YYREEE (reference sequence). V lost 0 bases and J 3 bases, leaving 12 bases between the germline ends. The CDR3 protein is CASSLAGQGYTEAFF. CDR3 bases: TGTGCCAGCAGCTTGGCCGGGCAGGGATACACTGAAGCTTTCTTT.

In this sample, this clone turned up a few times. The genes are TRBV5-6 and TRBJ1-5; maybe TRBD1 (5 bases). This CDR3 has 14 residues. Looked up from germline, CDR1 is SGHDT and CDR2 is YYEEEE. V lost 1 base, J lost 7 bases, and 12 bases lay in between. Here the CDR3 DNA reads TGTGCCAGCAGCTTGCGAGGGGAGGGACAGCCCCAGCATTTT. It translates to CASSLRGEGQPQHF.

The CDR3 DNA sequence: TGTGCCAGTAGGAAGGGCATAAACTCGGGGGAGACCCAGTACTTC. This encodes CASRKGINSGETQYF. The chain employs TRBV19 and TRBJ2-5; possibly TRBD2 for D (5 bases). The germline CDR1 and CDR2 sequences are LNHDA and SQIVND (reference sequence). CDR3 length: 15 amino acids. The V end lost 6 bases, the J end lost 5 bases, and 19 bases lay between the germline ends.

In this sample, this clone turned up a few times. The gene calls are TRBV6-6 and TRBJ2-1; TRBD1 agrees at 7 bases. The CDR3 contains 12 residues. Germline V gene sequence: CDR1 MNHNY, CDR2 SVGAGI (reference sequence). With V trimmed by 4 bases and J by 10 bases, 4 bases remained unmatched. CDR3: CASSSTGEEQFF. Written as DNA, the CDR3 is TGTGCCAGCAGTTCCACAGGGGAAGAGCAGTTCTTC.

CDR3 bases: TGTGCCAGCAGTTTGGCAGGGTTCCCGGACGAGCAGTACTTC. This gives the protein CASSLAGFPDEQYF. The V gene is TRBV28, the J gene TRBJ2-7; D may be TRBD1 (5 bases). CDR3 size: 14 residues. V was shortened by 3 bases and J by 5 bases, with 14 bases between the two germline ends. Germline V gives CDR1 MDHEN, CDR2 SYDVKM.

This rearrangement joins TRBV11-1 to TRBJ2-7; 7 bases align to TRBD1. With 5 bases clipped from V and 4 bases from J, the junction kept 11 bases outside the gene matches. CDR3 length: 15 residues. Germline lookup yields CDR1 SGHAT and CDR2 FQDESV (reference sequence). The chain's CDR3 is CASSPLTGNGYEQYF. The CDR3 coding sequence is TGTGCCAGCAGCCCTTTGACAGGGAACGGTTACGAGCAGTACTTC.

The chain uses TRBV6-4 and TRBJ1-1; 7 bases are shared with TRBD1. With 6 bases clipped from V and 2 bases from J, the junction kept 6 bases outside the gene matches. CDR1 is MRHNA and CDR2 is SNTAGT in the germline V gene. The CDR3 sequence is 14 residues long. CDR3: CASRVGTANTEAFF. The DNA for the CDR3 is TGTGCCAGCAGAGTCGGGACAGCAAACACTGAAGCTTTCTTT.

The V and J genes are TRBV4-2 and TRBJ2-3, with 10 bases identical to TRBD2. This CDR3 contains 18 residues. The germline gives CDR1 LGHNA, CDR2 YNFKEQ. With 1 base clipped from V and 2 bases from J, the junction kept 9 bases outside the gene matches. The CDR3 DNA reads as TGTGCCAGCAGCCAAGGAGATCTTGGGACTAGCGTCACAGATACGCAGTATTTT. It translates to CASSQGDLGTSVTDTQYF.

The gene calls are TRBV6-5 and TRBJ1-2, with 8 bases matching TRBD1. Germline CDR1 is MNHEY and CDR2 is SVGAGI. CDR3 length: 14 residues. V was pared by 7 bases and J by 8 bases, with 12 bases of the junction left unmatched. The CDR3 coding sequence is TGTGCCAGCACCCGGACAGGGCCCCCGGAAGGCTACACCTTC. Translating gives CASTRTGPPEGYTF.

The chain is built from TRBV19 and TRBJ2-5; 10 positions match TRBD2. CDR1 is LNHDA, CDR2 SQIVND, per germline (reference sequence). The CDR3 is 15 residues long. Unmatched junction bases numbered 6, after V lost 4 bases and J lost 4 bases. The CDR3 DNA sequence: TGTGCCAGTAGTAAAGCTAGCGGGAGTTCAGAGACCCAGTACTTC. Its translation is CASSKASGSSETQYF.

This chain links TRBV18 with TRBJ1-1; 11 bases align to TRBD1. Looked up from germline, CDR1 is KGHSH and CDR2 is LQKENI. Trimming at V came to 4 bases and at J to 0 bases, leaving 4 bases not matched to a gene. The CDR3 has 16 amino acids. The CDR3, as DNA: TGTGCCAGCTCACGAGGACAGGGGGCTTTGAACACTGAAGCTTTCTTT. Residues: CASSRGQGALNTEAFF.

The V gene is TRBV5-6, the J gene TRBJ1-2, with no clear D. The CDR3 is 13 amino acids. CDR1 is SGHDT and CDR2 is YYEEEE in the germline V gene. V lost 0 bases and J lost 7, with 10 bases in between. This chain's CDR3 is CASSLAGGSGYTF. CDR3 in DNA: TGTGCCAGCAGCTTGGCGGGAGGTTCTGGCTACACCTTC.

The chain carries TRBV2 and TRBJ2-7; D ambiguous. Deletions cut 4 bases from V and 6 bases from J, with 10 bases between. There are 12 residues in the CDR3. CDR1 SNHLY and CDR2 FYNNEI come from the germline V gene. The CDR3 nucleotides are TGTGCCAGCAGTGCGCAGGTCGGCGAGCAGTACGTC. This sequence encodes CASSAQVGEQYV.

The CDR3 loop reads CASNRELPLAFF. The CDR3 nucleotides read TGTGCCAGTAACAGGGAGCTCCCTTTGGCTTTCTTT. This chain connects TRBV6-6 to TRBJ1-1, with D possibly being TRBD1 (6 bases). CDR3 length: 12 amino acids. Trimming took 9 bases from V and 11 from J, leaving 19 bases between them. Germline CDR1 and CDR2: MNHNY and SVGAGI (reference sequence).

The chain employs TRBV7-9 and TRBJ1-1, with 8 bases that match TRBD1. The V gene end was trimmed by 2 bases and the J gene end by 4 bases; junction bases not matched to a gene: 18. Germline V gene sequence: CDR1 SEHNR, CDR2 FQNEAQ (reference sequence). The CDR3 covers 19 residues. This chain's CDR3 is CASSLRGRTGRDPGTEAFF. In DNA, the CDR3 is TGTGCCAGCAGCTTAAGAGGTCGGACAGGGAGGGACCCGGGCACTGAAGCTTTCTTT.

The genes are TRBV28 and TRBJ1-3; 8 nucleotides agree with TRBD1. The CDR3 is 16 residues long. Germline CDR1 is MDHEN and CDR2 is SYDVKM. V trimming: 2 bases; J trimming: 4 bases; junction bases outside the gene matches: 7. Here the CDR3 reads CASSLPAQGVGNTIYF. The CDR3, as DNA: TGTGCCAGCAGTTTACCCGCACAGGGGGTCGGAAACACCATATATTTT.

CDR3 in amino acids: CASAHRVQAFF. DNA of the CDR3: TGTGCCTCCGCCCACAGGGTCCAAGCTTTCTTT. The chain has TRBV24-1 and TRBJ1-1, with TRBD1 as a possible D gene (6 bases). The CDR3 has 11 amino acids. The germline V and J ends were trimmed by 12 bases and 9 bases, with 16 bases remaining between them. Germline CDR1 KGHDR, CDR2 SFDVKD.

The CDR3 protein is CASSPGLALETQYF. In DNA form, the CDR3 reads TGTGCCAGCAGCCCGGGACTAGCGTTAGAGACCCAGTACTTC. The chain recombines TRBV7-2 with TRBJ2-5, with TRBD2 matching 10 bases. The germline gives CDR1 SGHTA, CDR2 FQGNSA. Trimming took 5 bases from V and 4 from J; bases not matched to a gene: 4. The length of the CDR3 is 14 residues.

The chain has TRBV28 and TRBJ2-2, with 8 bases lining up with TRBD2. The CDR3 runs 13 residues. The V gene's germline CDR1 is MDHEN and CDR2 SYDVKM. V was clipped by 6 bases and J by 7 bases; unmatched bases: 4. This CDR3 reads CASSSGGYGELFF. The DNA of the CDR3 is TGTGCCAGCAGCTCGGGAGGGTACGGGGAGCTGTTTTTT.

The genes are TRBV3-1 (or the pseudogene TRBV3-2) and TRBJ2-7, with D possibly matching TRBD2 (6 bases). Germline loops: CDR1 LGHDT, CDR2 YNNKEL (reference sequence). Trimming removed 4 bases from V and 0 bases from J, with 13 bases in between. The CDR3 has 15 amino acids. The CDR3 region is CASSRRGPVSYEQYV. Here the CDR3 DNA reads TGTGCCAGCAGCCGGAGGGGACCGGTCTCCTACGAGCAGTACGTC.

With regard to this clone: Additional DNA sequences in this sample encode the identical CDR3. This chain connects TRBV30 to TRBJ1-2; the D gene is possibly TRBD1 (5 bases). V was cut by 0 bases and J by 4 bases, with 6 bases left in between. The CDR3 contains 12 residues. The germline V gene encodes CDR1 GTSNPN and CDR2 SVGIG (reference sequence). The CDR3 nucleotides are TGTGCCTGGAGTGTGGGGGGCTATGGCTACACCTTC. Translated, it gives CAWSVGGYGYTF.

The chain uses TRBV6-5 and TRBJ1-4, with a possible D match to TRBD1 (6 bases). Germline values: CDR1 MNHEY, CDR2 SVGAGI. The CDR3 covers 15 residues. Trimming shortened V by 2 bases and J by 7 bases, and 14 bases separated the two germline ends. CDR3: CASSYRNRVSEKLFF. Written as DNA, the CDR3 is TGTGCCAGCAGTTACCGTAACAGGGTTAGTGAAAAACTGTTTTTT.

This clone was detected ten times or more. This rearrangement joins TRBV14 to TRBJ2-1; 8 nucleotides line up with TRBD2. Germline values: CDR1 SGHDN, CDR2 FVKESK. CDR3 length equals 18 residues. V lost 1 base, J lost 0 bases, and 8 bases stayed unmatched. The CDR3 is CASSQGGVSGSSYNEQFF. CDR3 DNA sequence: TGTGCCAGCAGCCAAGGGGGCGTGAGCGGGAGCTCCTACAATGAGCAGTTCTTC.

CDR3 sequence: CASSLVRLAGGGEQYV. The DNA for the CDR3 is TGTGCCAGCAGCTTAGTCCGACTAGCGGGAGGAGGCGAGCAGTACGTC. This chain joins TRBV7-9 and TRBJ2-7, with 13 positions matching TRBD2. Unmatched junction bases numbered 6, after V lost 1 base and J lost 6 bases. CDR3 length: 16 amino acids. Germline lookup yields CDR1 SEHNR and CDR2 FQNEAQ (reference sequence).

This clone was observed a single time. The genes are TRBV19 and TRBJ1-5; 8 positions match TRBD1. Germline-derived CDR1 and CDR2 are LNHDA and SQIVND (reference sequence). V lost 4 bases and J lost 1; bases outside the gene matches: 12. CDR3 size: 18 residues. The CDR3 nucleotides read TGTGCCAGTAGTACTAGTATCAGGGGGCGGGGGAGCAATCAGCCCCAGCATTTT. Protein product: CASSTSIRGRGSNQPQHF.

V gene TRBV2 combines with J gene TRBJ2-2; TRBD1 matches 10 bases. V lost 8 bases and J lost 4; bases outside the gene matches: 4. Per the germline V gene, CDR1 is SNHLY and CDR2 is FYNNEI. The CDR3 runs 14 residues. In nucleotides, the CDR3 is TGTGCCAGCGACCGGGACAGGGGCACCGGGGAGCTGTTTTTT. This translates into CASDRDRGTGELFF.

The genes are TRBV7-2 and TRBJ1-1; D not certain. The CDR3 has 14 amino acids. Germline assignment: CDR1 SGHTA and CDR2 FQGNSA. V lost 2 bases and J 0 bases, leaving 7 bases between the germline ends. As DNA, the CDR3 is TGTGCCAGCAGCTTACATCCCATGAACACTGAAGCTTTCTTT. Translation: CASSLHPMNTEAFF.

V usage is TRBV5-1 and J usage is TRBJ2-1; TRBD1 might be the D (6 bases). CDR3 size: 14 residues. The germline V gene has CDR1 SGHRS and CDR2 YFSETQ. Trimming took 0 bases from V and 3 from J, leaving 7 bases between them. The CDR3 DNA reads TGCGCCAGCAGCTTGGGGGACATCTACAATGAGCAGTTCTTC. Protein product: CASSLGDIYNEQFF.